This TCR beta chain was sequenced for a study of blood T cell repertoires in COVID-19. Study background: Acute and convalescent COVID-19 samples came from the United States, Italy and Spain. Sources were T cells, B-cell-depleted T cells, or PBMCs; the material itself was cDNA or gDNA.

CDR1 is SGHRS, CDR2 YFSETQ, per germline. Trimming took 3 bases from V and 4 from J, leaving 18 bases between them. This CDR3 spans 16 amino acids. In the study's own analysis: Quantification of nucleated cells was approximated via reference gene primer amplification. The method was immunoSEQ multiplex PCR; TCRdb's version includes in-frame clones alone and lacks a portion of them. V and J calls and clone size follow that table, whereas D and trimming were derived from the DNA. This sample has over 200,000 clones, with 85% to 90% found just once. The chain uses TRBV5-1 and TRBJ2-3; D is possibly TRBD2 (7 bases). The clonotype comes from a woman in her fifties or sixties with acute or convalescent COVID-19. Sequenced input: peripheral blood. The CDR3: CASSSAAGAFSDTQYF. The CDR3 coding sequence is TGCGCCAGCAGCTCTGCCGCGGGGGCCTTCTCAGATACGCAGTATTTT.